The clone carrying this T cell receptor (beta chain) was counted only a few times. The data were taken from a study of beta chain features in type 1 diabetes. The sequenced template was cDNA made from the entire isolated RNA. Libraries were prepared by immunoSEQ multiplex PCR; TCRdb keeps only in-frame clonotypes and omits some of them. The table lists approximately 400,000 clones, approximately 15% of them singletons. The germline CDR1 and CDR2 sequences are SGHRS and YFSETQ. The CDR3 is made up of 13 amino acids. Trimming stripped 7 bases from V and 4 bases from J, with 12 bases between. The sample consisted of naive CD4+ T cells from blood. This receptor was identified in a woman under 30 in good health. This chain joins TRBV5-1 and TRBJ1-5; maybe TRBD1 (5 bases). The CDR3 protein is CASAPGGNQPQHF. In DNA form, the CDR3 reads TGCGCCAGCGCACCCGGGGGGAATCAGCCCCAGCATTTT.